These 25 T cell receptor beta chains share one sample of origin, sequenced in a study of cytomegalovirus exposure and HLA in healthy donors (dated by TCRdb to about 2017). Library creation used the immunoSEQ multiplex PCR assay. For the multiplex PCR, a mixture combining 60 forward primers for TCR Vbeta segments and 13 reverse primers for TCR Jbeta segments was used. TCRdb retrieved this table from immuneACCESS and kept in-frame rearrangements only. Not all clones are present; in checked studies, unresolved V genes account for under half, and no reason is known for the remainder. The table for this sample lists around 85,000 clones; roughly three quarters of them were counted only once. The ten largest clones represent 20% to 25% of the sample. Material: PBMCs. The receptors were sampled from a woman aged 45-65 years in good health and CMV-seropositive.

The chain uses TRBV7-3 and TRBJ2-2, with TRBD1 identical over 7 bases. Looked up from germline, CDR1 is SGHTA and CDR2 is FQGTGA. The J segment lost 3 bases and the V segment lost 3 bases, leaving 4 bases of the junction unmatched. CDR3 length: 15 residues. Written as DNA, the CDR3 is TGTGCCAGCAGCTTCACAGGGGCGGACACCGGGGAGCTGTTTTTT. It specifies CASSFTGADTGELFF.

This clone is a singleton in its sample. This rearrangement joins TRBV7-9 to TRBJ1-6; 8 bases match TRBD1. This CDR3 is 13 amino acids long. Germline assignment: CDR1 SEHNR and CDR2 FQNEAQ (reference sequence). The V segment lost 5 bases and the J segment 14 bases; nucleotides outside the gene matches: 8. DNA for the CDR3: TGTGCCAGCAGCCCTCGGACAGGGCGCTCCCTCCACTTT. Translating gives CASSPRTGRSLHF.

The chain employs TRBV5-1 and TRBJ1-2; 9 nucleotides match TRBD1. CDR1 and CDR2 from the germline V gene are SGHRS and YFSETQ. CDR3 length equals 15 residues. V gave up 4 bases and J gave up 4 bases; unmatched junction bases: 8. CDR3 region: CASSPTLTGGYGYTF. The DNA of the CDR3 is TGCGCCAGCAGCCCTACCTTGACAGGGGGCTATGGCTACACCTTC.

CDR3 in DNA: TGTGCCAGCAGTTCAGTAAGGACAGGGATCCACGAGCAGTACTTC. Translated: CASSSVRTGIHEQYF. V usage is TRBV7-6 and J usage is TRBJ2-7, with TRBD1 matching 8 bases. CDR1 and CDR2 (germline): SGHVS, FNYEAQ. V was pared by 6 bases and J by 5 bases, with 12 bases of the junction left unmatched. The CDR3 contains 15 residues.

The chain is built from TRBV11-2 and TRBJ1-3; TRBD1 might be the D (5 bases). Germline V gene sequence: CDR1 SGHAT, CDR2 FQNNGV. The V gene lost 2 bases and the J gene lost 2 bases, with 16 bases spanning the gap. The length of the CDR3 is 17 residues. The CDR3 region is CASSLIRPGGTGNTIYF. CDR3 nucleotide sequence: TGTGCCAGCAGCTTAATTCGGCCGGGGGGTACTGGAAACACCATATATTTT.

The chain joins TRBV7-8 to TRBJ2-5; a weak D match, TRBD1 (6 bases). The germline V gene has CDR1 SGHVS and CDR2 FQNEAQ. Trimming pared 4 bases from V and 1 base from J, leaving 13 bases between. The CDR3 loop spans 15 amino acids. CDR3 sequence reads: CASSSVNRVQETQYF. The CDR3, as DNA: TGTGCCAGCAGCTCCGTAAACAGGGTCCAAGAGACCCAGTACTTC.

The chain recombines TRBV11-2 with TRBJ2-5; TRBD1 matches 8 bases. The J call is uncertain, as TRBJ2-7 better fits the DNA end. The CDR3 spans 15 residues. From germline, CDR1 is SGHAT and CDR2 FQNNGV. The CDR3 DNA sequence: TGTGCCAGCAGCGCCTCCGGGACAGGAGCCTACGAGCAGTACTTC. Encoded protein: CASSASGTGAYEQYF.

The chain combines TRBV28 with TRBJ1-2; 8 positions match TRBD1. J lost 4 bases, V lost 6 bases, and 7 bases had no gene match. CDR1 and CDR2 (germline): MDHEN, SYDVKM. CDR3 length: 14 amino acids. CDR3 bases: TGTGCCAGCAGGCCGACAGGGGTCGGCTATGGCTACACCTTC. Translating it yields CASRPTGVGYGYTF.

The rearrangement joins TRBV7-6 to TRBJ2-2, with D possibly TRBD1 on 6 matching bases. Germline V gene lookup returns CDR1 SGHVS and CDR2 FNYEAQ. This CDR3 has 15 residues. Trimming removed 6 bases at V and 11 bases at J, with 22 bases between. The CDR3 DNA reads as TGTGCCAGCAGACCACAGGGCTGGGGGTACGAAGAGCTGTTTTTT. It specifies CASRPQGWGYEELFF.

The rearrangement uses TRBV7-2 and TRBJ1-5; 7 nucleotides match TRBD1. The CDR3 is 14 residues long. CDR1 SGHTA and CDR2 FQGNSA come from the germline V gene. V lost 5 bases to trimming and J lost 2 bases; unmatched junction nucleotides: 3. This CDR3 is CASSVDRGNQPQHF. The CDR3 nucleotides are TGTGCCAGCAGCGTTGACAGGGGCAATCAGCCCCAGCATTTT.

CDR3 amino acids: CASSSSLGGTEAFF. CDR3 DNA: TGTGCCAGCAGCTCCTCCCTCGGGGGGACTGAAGCTTTCTTT. The chain has TRBV7-3 and TRBJ1-1, with D perhaps matching TRBD1 (5 bases). Deletions cut 4 bases from V and 5 bases from J, with 14 bases between. CDR1 and CDR2 (germline): SGHTA, FQGTGA. The CDR3 runs to 14 residues.

This clone was picked up a small number of times. This rearrangement joins TRBV11-3 to TRBJ2-2; 8 bases align to TRBD2. Losses at the gene ends were 5 bases for V and 0 bases for J; bases not matched to a gene: 8. CDR1 and CDR2 (germline): SGHNT, YENEEA. CDR3 size: 17 residues. For the CDR3, the DNA is TGTGCCAGCAGCCCCGGGGGAGCGGGGGCGAACACCGGGGAGCTGTTTTTT. Its protein is CASSPGGAGANTGELFF.

A single count supports this clone. The chain employs TRBV11-2 and TRBJ1-1; D is perhaps TRBD1 (5 bases). Germline lookup yields CDR1 SGHAT and CDR2 FQNNGV. The V and J ends lost 4 bases and 1 base respectively, with 10 bases between them. The CDR3 extends over 14 amino acids. The CDR3 nucleotides are TGTGCCAGCAGCTGGGGGGGAGCGAACACTGAAGCTTTCTTT. This encodes CASSWGGANTEAFF.

The chain uses TRBV4-1 and TRBJ1-1, with unresolved D. The V gene lost 5 bases and the J gene lost 7 bases, with 11 bases spanning the gap. Germline loops: CDR1 MGHRA, CDR2 YSYEKL. The CDR3 extends over 12 amino acids. CDR3 DNA: TGCGCCAGCAGCTTCGGGAGCGGTGAAGCTTTCTTT. Its translation: CASSFGSGEAFF.

The chain uses TRBV19 and TRBJ1-2; 9 nucleotides agree with TRBD1. V was pared by 3 bases and J by 4 bases, with 6 bases of the junction left unmatched. CDR3 length: 15 amino acids. The germline V gene encodes CDR1 LNHDA and CDR2 SQIVND (reference sequence). The CDR3, as DNA: TGTGCCAGTAGTATCGGACAGGGGTTCCGCTATGGCTACACCTTC. Protein: CASSIGQGFRYGYTF.

This clone was detected only once. The junction differs from germline at one of its ends, possibly a read error. This sequence joins TRBV7-9 and TRBJ1-2, with D possibly TRBD1 on 6 matching bases. Germline CDR1 SEHNR, CDR2 FQNEAQ (reference sequence). This CDR3 is built from 15 residues. CDR3 sequence: CSSSLADRPTYGYTF. DNA for the CDR3: TGTTCCAGCAGCTTGGCTGACAGGCCTACCTATGGCTACACCTTC.

The V call is TRBV4-2, the J call TRBJ2-1; 7 bases are shared with TRBD2. The CDR3 length is 14 residues. Trimming removed 4 bases from V and 9 bases from J; junction bases left unmatched: 9. The germline CDR1 and CDR2 sequences are LGHNA and YNFKEQ. The CDR3 DNA sequence: TGTGCCAGCAGCCGGACCGGACTAGTAGGTGAGCAGTTCTTC. Translation gives CASSRTGLVGEQFF.

The CDR3 region is CATYQTGGYGYTF. The CDR3 DNA reads as TGTGCCACCTACCAGACAGGCGGGTATGGCTACACCTTC. The chain is built from TRBV6-5 and TRBJ1-2, with a weak D call TRBD1 (6 bases). Trimming pared 10 bases from V and 5 bases from J, leaving 17 bases between. The CDR3 covers 13 residues. Germline values: CDR1 MNHEY, CDR2 SVGAGI.

CDR3 residues: CASSLDAGTGGIDGYTF. The CDR3 nucleotides read TGCGCCAGCAGCTTAGATGCCGGGACAGGGGGTATAGATGGCTACACCTTC. V and J are TRBV5-1 and TRBJ1-2, with TRBD1 identical over 11 bases. Germline V gene data show CDR1 as SGHRS and CDR2 as YFSETQ. J gave up 6 bases and V 2 bases, and 12 bases lay outside the gene matches. The CDR3 spans 17 residues.

The chain uses TRBV5-6 and TRBJ2-7; unclear D gene. This CDR3 spans 13 amino acids. Germline lookup yields CDR1 SGHDT and CDR2 YYEEEE. V lost 0 bases and J lost 1, with 5 bases in between. The CDR3 DNA is TGTGCCAGCAGCTTGGTAGATTCCTACGAGCAGTACTTC. Protein sequence: CASSLVDSYEQYF.

V is TRBV11-3 and J is TRBJ2-5; 9 bases map to TRBD2. The CDR3 totals 16 residues. Per the germline V gene, CDR1 is SGHNT and CDR2 is YENEEA. Germline trimming cut 5 bases from V and 0 bases from J; bases unmatched to any gene: 7. The DNA of the CDR3 is TGTGCCAGCAGCCTCGGGGTAGCGGGGGACCAAGAGACCCAGTACTTC. Translating gives CASSLGVAGDQETQYF. The entire variable domain, with the rest obtained from reference TRBV11-3 and TRBJ2-5, is as follows: EAGVVQSPRYKIIEKKQPVAFWCNPISGHNTLYWYLQNLGQGPELLIRYENEEAVDDSQLPKDRFSAERLKGVDSTLKIQPAELGDSAVYLCASSLGVAGDQETQYFGPGTRLLVL.

This chain links TRBV2 with TRBJ1-1; D remains ambiguous. Germline V CDR1 and CDR2: SNHLY, FYNNEI. This CDR3 is 13 amino acids long. V was cut by 5 bases and J by 5 bases, with 12 bases left in between. In DNA form, the CDR3 reads TGTGCCAGCAGTCGAGACGGAGGGACTGAAGCTTTCTTT. Protein product: CASSRDGGTEAFF.

V and J are TRBV11-2 and TRBJ2-1; tentatively, D is TRBD2 (6 bases). From germline, CDR1 is SGHAT and CDR2 FQNNGV. This CDR3 has 15 residues. Trimming left V 0 bases short and J 3 bases short, with 9 bases between. Here the CDR3 DNA reads TGTGCCAGCAGCTTAGAAATAGCGGACTACAATGAGCAGTTCTTC. Translation gives CASSLEIADYNEQFF.

The rearrangement uses TRBV5-1 and TRBJ2-1; 11 nucleotides align to TRBD2. The CDR3 runs 15 residues. The J segment lost 4 bases and the V segment lost 4 bases, leaving 4 bases of the junction unmatched. The germline CDR1 and CDR2 sequences are SGHRS and YFSETQ. The CDR3 DNA sequence: TGCGCCAGCAGCGGGACTAGCGGATCATACAATGAGCAGTTCTTC. It yields the protein CASSGTSGSYNEQFF.

The chain couples TRBV27 to TRBJ2-7; 9 nucleotides align to TRBD1. This CDR3 region has 14 residues. V lost 5 bases and J lost 2; bases outside the gene matches: 4. Per germline, CDR1 MNHEY and CDR2 SMNVEV (reference sequence). The CDR3 coding sequence is TGTGCCAGCAGTCTCCGACAGGGGGCCTACGAGCAGTACTTC. As protein: CASSLRQGAYEQYF.